These T cell receptor beta chains were read from a single sample in a study of T cell repertoires in cytomegalovirus infection. These receptors' targets are unknown. A single record per CDR3 protein comes from TCRdb applying MiXCR to the reads. The sample lists approximately 150,000 distinct CDR3 sequences, 20% to 25% occurring once. The sequencing here drew on CD8+ T cells from cultured PBMCs, taken from culture after CMV antigen stimulation. These receptors were collected from a human donor in good health (CMV status not recorded). Some clones in this sample may be carry-over from other donors' samples. The CDR3 runs from the conserved cysteine through the conserved F or W. A D gene is named only where the DNA matches it firmly. The size field is filled for only some rows; it gives once, few, many or a size class.

V	J	D	size	length	DNA	CDR3
TRBV5-3	TRBJ2-3	.	few	18	TGTGCCAGAAGCTTGAATGACGGGGGAGTAACCGTCACAGATACGCAGTATTTT	CARSLNDGGVTVTDTQYF
TRBV7-6	TRBJ1-6	.	few	13	TGTGCCAGCAGCTTAAATGGGGTTTCACCCCTCCACTTT	CASSLNGVSPLHF
TRBV7-2	TRBJ1-1	.	few	14	TGTGCCAGCAGCTCCCGAGGGGGGCGGACTGAAGCTTTCTTT	CASSSRGGRTEAFF
TRBV11-2	TRBJ2-1	TRBD2	many	16	TGTGCCAGCAGCTCCATTTATGGCGGGGGGGTCAATGAGCAGTTCTTC	CASSSIYGGGVNEQFF
TRBV7-2	TRBJ1-5	.	few	15	TGTGCCAGCAGCAAGTGGGGGGCGAGCAATCAGCCCCAGCATTTT	CASSKWGASNQPQHF
TRBV7-6	TRBJ2-3	.	.	16	TGTGCCAGCAGCTCTAAAGGCGGGGGCCCTCCAGATACGCAGTATTTT	CASSSKGGGPPDTQYF
TRBV7-2	TRBJ2-1	.	many	16	TGTGCCAGCAGCGTAAACATTAGGCTCAAATTCAATGAGCAGTTCTTC	CASSVNIRLKFNEQFF
TRBV4-1	TRBJ2-5	TRBD2	.	16	TGCGCCAGCAGCCAAGGGAATAGCGGGGCCCAAGAGACCCAGTACTTC	CASSQGNSGAQETQYF
TRBV15	TRBJ1-1	.	few	15	TGTGCCACCAGCGCACCGGTCTCATCGAACACTGAAGCTTTCTTT	CATSAPVSSNTEAFF
TRBV4-1	TRBJ1-2	.	few	14	TGCGCCAGCAGCCAGTCTACAGGAGACTATGGCTACACCTTC	CASSQSTGDYGYTF
TRBV29-1	TRBJ1-4	.	.	13	TGCAGCGCCGAAGGGGGACAAAATGAAAAACTGTTTTTT	CSAEGGQNEKLFF
TRBV28	TRBJ2-7	.	few	14	TGTGCCAGTCAACTTACAAGGAGAGCCTACGAGCAGTACTTC	CASQLTRRAYEQYF
TRBV9	TRBJ1-3	.	.	16	TGTGCCAGCAGCCCTCAGACGGTGACCTCTGGAAACACCATATATTTT	CASSPQTVTSGNTIYF
TRBV12-3/TRBV12-4	TRBJ1-2	TRBD1	.	12	TGTGCCAGCAGTGCGAGACAGGGTGTAAACACCTTC	CASSARQGVNTF
TRBV5-6	TRBJ2-1	.	.	14	TGTGCCAGCAGCTATGGGACGGGACATCATGAGCAGTTCTTC	CASSYGTGHHEQFF
TRBV4-2	TRBJ1-6	.	.	14	TGTGCCAGCAGCCCTGCCCTGTTGAATTCACCCCTCCACTTT	CASSPALLNSPLHF
TRBV4-2	TRBJ2-5	.	.	15	TGTGCCAGCAGCCAAGACTCAACAGACCAAGAGACCCAGTACTTC	CASSQDSTDQETQYF
TRBV7-3	TRBJ1-1	.	few	15	TGTGCCAGCAGCTTAACGAGGCAGGGGAGGACTGAAGCTTTCTTT	CASSLTRQGRTEAFF
TRBV2	TRBJ1-3	.	.	16	TGTGCCAGCAGTGGCAGGACACATAGCTCTGGAAACACCATATATTTT	CASSGRTHSSGNTIYF
TRBV11-2	TRBJ2-5	.	.	16	TGTGCCCTGGGGGAGGAGGGGGCCCCGGGGTGGGAGACCCAGTACTTC	CALGEEGAPGWETQYF
TRBV6-6	TRBJ2-7	.	few	14	TGTGCCAGCAGCACCGGACAGTTCTCCTACGAGCAGTACTTC	CASSTGQFSYEQYF
TRBV7-6	TRBJ2-7	.	.	12	TGTGCCAGCAGTGAAACCCACTACGAGCAGTACTTC	CASSETHYEQYF
TRBV7-9	TRBJ2-1	.	few	14	TGTGCCATTACAGACTGGCTAGCTCGGAATGAGCAGTTCTTC	CAITDWLARNEQFF
TRBV2	TRBJ2-6	TRBD1	.	17	TGTGCCAGCAGAACCCGGGACAGCCACTCTGGGGCCAACGTCCTGACTTTC	CASRTRDSHSGANVLTF
TRBV7-2	TRBJ2-1	.	.	14	TGTGCCAGCAGCTTAGATGGTCCGTTAGATGAGCAGTTCTTC	CASSLDGPLDEQFF
TRBV7-6	TRBJ1-5	.	.	13	TGTGCCAGCAGCCCGGACGACGTTCAGCCCCAGCATTTT	CASSPDDVQPQHF
TRBV7-6	TRBJ2-1	TRBD2	.	16	TGTGCCAGCAGCTTAGACAGGAGCGGGGGTCCCAATGAGCAGTTCTTC	CASSLDRSGGPNEQFF
TRBV27	TRBJ1-3	.	few	15	TGTGCCAGCAGTCTTCAGGTACCGACTGGAAACACCATATATTTT	CASSLQVPTGNTIYF
TRBV6-1	TRBJ2-1	.	.	17	TGTGCCAGCAGGGCACAGACTTTTAGCCTTTCCTACAATGAGCAGTTCTTC	CASRAQTFSLSYNEQFF
TRBV25-1	TRBJ1-5	TRBD1	.	15	TGTGCCAGCAGAGGACAGGGAATTGGCAATCAGCCCCAGCATTTT	CASRGQGIGNQPQHF
TRBV6-1	TRBJ1-1	.	.	14	TGTGCCAGCAGTGAAGCTGCAGAGAACACTGAAGCTTTCTTT	CASSEAAENTEAFF
TRBV7-9	TRBJ1-1	.	.	12	TGTGCCAGCAGCTTTCGGGGGTCTGAAGCTTTCTTT	CASSFRGSEAFF
TRBV12-3/TRBV12-4	TRBJ1-2	TRBD1	.	14	TGTGCCAGCAGTTTGACAGGGGCTCACTATGGCTACACCTTC	CASSLTGAHYGYTF
TRBV6-2/TRBV6-3	TRBJ2-1	TRBD1	few	15	TGTGCCAGCAGCTTGACAGGGGCACGCTTCACCGAGCAGTTCTTC	CASSLTGARFTEQFF
TRBV7-8	TRBJ1-5	.	.	16	TGTGCCAGCAGCACGGGGGCCATCGCAAGCAATCAGCCCCAGCATTTT	CASSTGAIASNQPQHF
TRBV12-3/TRBV12-4	TRBJ2-1	TRBD2	few	15	TGTGCCAGCATCATGACTAGCGGGCACCGGAATGAGCAGTTCTTC	CASIMTSGHRNEQFF
TRBV7-8	TRBJ1-6	.	few	16	TGTGCCAGCAGCTCCTATCTTAGCTCCTATAATTCACCCCTCCACTTT	CASSSYLSSYNSPLHF